The sequence of this T cell receptor beta chain was determined in a study of monozygotic twins with inflammatory bowel disease. Blood (approximately 2.5 ml) was collected from every donor individually. The germline gives CDR1 DFQATT, CDR2 SNEGSKA (reference sequence). This CDR3 spans 14 amino acids. Using the 5' RACE reads, TCRdb records one entry per CDR3 protein without DNA. The sample includes 150,000 or so distinct CDR3 sequences. This sequence originates from a human donor with ulcerative colitis or Crohn's disease, or a healthy co-twin of an affected twin (not recorded which). Sequenced sample: blood. The chain combines TRBV20-1 with TRBJ2-3; TCRdb proposes TRBD2, but this gene call is untestable without DNA. CDR3 amino acids: CSARSGRAADTQYF.